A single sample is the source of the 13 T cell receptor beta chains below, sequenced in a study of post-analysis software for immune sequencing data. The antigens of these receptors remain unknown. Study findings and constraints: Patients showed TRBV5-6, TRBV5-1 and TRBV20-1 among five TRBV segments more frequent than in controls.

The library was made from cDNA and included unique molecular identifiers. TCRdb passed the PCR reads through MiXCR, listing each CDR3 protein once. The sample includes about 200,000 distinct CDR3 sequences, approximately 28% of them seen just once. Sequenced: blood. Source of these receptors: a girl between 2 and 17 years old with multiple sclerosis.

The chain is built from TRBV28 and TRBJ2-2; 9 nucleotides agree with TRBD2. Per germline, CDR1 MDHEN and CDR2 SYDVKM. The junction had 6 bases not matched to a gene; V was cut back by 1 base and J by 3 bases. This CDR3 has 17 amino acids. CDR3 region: CASSLFVREGDTGELFF. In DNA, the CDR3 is TGTGCCAGCAGTTTATTCGTGCGGGAGGGTGACACCGGGGAGCTGTTTTTT.

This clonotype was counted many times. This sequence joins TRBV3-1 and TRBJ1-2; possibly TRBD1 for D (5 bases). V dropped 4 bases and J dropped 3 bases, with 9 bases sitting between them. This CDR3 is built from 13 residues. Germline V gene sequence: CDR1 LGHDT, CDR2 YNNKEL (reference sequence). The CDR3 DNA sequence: TGTGCCAGCAGCCCCCAGGGCGACTATGGCTACACCTTC. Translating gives CASSPQGDYGYTF.

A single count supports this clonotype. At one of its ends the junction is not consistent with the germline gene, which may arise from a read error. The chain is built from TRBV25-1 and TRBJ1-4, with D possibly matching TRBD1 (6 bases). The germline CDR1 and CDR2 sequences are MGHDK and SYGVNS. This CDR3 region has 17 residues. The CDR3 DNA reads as TGTGCCAGCGGTGAATTTGCGGGGGCGCTGGTTAATGAAAAACCGTTTTTT. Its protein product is CASGEFAGALVNEKPFF.

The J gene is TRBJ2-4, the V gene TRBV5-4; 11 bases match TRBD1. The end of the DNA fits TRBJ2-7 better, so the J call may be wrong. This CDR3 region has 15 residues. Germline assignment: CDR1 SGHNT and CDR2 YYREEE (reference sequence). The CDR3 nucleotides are TGTGCCAGCAGCTTGGGGGGACAGGGGGTCTACGAGCAGTACTTC. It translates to CASSLGGQGVYEQYF.

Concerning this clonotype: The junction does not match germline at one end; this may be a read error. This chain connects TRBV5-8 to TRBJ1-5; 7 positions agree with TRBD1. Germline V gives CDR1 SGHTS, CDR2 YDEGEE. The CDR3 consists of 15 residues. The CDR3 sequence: CACSPGQYSNQPQHF. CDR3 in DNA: TGTGCCTGCAGCCCGGGACAGTATAGCAATCAGCCCCAGCATTTT.

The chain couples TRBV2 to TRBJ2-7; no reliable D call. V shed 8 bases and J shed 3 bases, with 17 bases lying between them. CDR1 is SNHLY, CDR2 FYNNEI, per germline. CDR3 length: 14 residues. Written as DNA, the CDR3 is TGTGCCAGCCATCAGTCTGGGAAGGGCTACGAGCAGTACTTC. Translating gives CASHQSGKGYEQYF.

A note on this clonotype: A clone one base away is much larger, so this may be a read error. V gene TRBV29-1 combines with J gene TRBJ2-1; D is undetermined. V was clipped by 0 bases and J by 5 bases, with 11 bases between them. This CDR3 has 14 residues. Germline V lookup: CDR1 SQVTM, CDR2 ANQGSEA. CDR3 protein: CSVEDRRTHNEQFF. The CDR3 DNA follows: TGCAGCGTTGAAGATCGAAGAACCCACAATGAGCAGTTCTTC.

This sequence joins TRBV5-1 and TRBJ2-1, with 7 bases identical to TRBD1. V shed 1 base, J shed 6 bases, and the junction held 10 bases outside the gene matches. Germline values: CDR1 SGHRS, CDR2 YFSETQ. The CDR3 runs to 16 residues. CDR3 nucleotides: TGCGCCAGCAGCTTGTCGGACAGGCCCCCTGGCAATGAGCAGTTCTTC. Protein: CASSLSDRPPGNEQFF.

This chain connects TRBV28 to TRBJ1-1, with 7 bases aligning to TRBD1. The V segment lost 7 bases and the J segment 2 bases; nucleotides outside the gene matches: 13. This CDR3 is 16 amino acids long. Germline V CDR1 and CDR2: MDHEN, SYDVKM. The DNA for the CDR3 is TGTGCCAGCACTAGAAGGACAGGACCCATCAACACTGAAGCTTTCTTT. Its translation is CASTRRTGPINTEAFF.

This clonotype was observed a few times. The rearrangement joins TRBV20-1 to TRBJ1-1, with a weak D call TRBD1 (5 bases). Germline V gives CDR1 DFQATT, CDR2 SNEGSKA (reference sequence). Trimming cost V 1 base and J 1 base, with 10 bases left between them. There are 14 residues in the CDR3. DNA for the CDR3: TGCAGTGCTAGAGCCCCGACAGCGAACACTGAAGCTTTCTTT. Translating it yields CSARAPTANTEAFF.

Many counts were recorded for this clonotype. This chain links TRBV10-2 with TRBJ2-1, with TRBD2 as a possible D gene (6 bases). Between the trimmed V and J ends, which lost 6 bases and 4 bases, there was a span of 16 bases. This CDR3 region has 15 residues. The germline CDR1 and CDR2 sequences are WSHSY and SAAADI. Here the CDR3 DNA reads TGCGCCAGCAGGCGCGGGAATACGCTTTACAATGAGCAGTTCTTC. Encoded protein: CASRRGNTLYNEQFF.

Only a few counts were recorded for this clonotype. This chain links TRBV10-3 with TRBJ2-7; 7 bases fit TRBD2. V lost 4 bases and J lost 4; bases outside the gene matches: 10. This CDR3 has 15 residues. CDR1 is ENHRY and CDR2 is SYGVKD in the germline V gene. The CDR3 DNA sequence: TGTGCCATCAGTGGGGGGAGGGGCCCGGGATACGAGCAGTACTTC. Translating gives CAISGGRGPGYEQYF.

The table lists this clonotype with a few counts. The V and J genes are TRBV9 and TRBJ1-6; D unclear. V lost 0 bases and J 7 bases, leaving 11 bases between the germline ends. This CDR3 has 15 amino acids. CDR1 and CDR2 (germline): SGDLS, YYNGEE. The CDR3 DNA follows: TGTGCCAGCAGCGTAGAAGAAAGATGGAATTCACCCCTCCACTTT. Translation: CASSVEERWNSPLHF.